The entry that follows covers one TCR beta chain sequence. This entry is derived from a study of blood T cell repertoires in COVID-19. Study overall: From T cells, B-cell-depleted T cells, or PBMCs came the material, which was cDNA or gDNA.

The CDR3 sequence is 12 residues long. Germline V CDR1 and CDR2: LGHNA, YNFKEQ. V lost 0 bases, J lost 10 bases, and 7 bases lay in between. Sequencing used immunoSEQ multiplex PCR; TCRdb keeps in-frame clones, though not all of them. The sample has some 280,000 clones, about 85% seen once. The source is a woman aged 45-60 years with active or convalescent COVID-19. This sequence joins TRBV4-2 and TRBJ2-1; D not resolved. Sequencing input: peripheral blood. CDR3 residues: CASSQDPLEQFF. The CDR3 nucleotides are TGTGCCAGCAGCCAAGACCCGTTAGAGCAGTTCTTC.